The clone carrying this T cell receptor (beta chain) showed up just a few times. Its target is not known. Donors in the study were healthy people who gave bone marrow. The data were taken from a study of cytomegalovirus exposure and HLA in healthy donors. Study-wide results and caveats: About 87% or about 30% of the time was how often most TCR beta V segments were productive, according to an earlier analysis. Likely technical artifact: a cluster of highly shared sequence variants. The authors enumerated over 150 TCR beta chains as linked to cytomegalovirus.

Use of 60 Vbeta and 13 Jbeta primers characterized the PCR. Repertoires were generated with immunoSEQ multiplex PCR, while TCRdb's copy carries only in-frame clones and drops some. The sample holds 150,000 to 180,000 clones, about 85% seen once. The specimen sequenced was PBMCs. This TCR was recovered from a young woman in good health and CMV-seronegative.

CDR3 in DNA: TGTGCCAGTAGTTCGGACAGGGGAAACAATCAGCCCCAGCATTTT. Translated: CASSSDRGNNQPQHF. The chain couples TRBV19 to TRBJ1-5; 9 bases line up with TRBD1. CDR3 length equals 15 residues. Germline lookup yields CDR1 LNHDA and CDR2 SQIVND (reference sequence). The ends lost 5 bases at V and 3 bases at J; junction bases unmatched: 5.